The sequence of this T cell receptor (beta chain) was determined in a study of blood T cell repertoires in COVID-19. Overall study: Material from acute and convalescent COVID-19 was sourced from the United States, Italy and Spain.

Original processing notes: By means of reference gene primer amplification, nucleated cell counts were estimated. Sequencing used immunoSEQ multiplex PCR; TCRdb keeps in-frame clones, though not all of them. V and J calls and clone size come straight from that table; D and trimming were deduced from the DNA. The sample lists around 400,000 clones, around 92% occurring once. Sequenced material: peripheral blood. This receptor was identified in a man between 40 and 49 years old with acute or convalescent COVID-19.

The CDR3 region has the DNA TGTGCCAGCAGCCAAGATCGGCGCACTATCGGGGCTGAAGCTTTCTTT. Translated: CASSQDRRTIGAEAFF. The chain couples TRBV3-1 (or the pseudogene TRBV3-2) to TRBJ1-1; D not certain. V was trimmed by 0 bases and J by 6 bases, leaving 17 bases between them. The CDR3 is 16 amino acids. Germline CDR1 and CDR2: LGHDT and YNNKEL (reference sequence).